This T cell receptor beta chain was recovered during a study of cytomegalovirus exposure and HLA in healthy donors. Study in general: There were some 81 million unique TCRs (from HLA-typed donors) in an early data release.

Study-wide results and caveats: Sequence variants that were highly shared formed a cluster that was likely a sequencing artifact. Common viral pathogens seemed to be connected with several of the most significant clusters, according to a later analysis.

As for this clone: Its target is unknown.

Vbeta (60) and Jbeta (13) primers were used in the PCR. Profiling relied on immunoSEQ multiplex PCR, and the TCRdb table lists in-frame clones only, not all of them. There are 150,000 to 200,000 clones in the sample; about 80% occur only once, and around 2.2% lies in the top ten. Germline loops: CDR1 SGHAT, CDR2 FQNNGV. The CDR3 runs to 16 residues. Trimming cost V 5 bases and J 1 base; bases outside gene matches: 10. Material for sequencing was PBMCs. V is TRBV11-2 and J is TRBJ2-7, with TRBD1 matching over 8 bases. This TCR was recovered from a woman aged 25 to 39 in good health and CMV-seronegative. The CDR3 region is CASSPRAQGASYEQYF. The DNA for the CDR3 is TGTGCCAGCAGCCCTAGGGCCCAGGGGGCATCCTACGAGCAGTACTTC.